Below, 10 T cell receptor beta chains from the same sample are listed, as sequenced in a study of OX40 agonist ivuxolimab in advanced cancers. Clones were read by immunoSEQ multiplex PCR, and TCRdb kept only the in-frame ones, dropping some. Counted here are 90,000 to 150,000 clones, around 91% occurring once; the ten biggest clones make up approximately 0.55%. The sample here was CD4+ or CD8+ T cells sorted from blood, taken in a trial of the OX40 agonist ivuxolimab. The origin of the receptors is an adult with an advanced solid tumor such as melanoma, head and neck, liver or kidney cancer.

The chain employs TRBV11-3 and TRBJ2-1; 7 bases are a match to TRBD1. Germline V lookup: CDR1 SGHNT, CDR2 YENEEA. The CDR3 covers 15 residues. J lost 0 bases, V lost 5 bases, and 4 bases had no gene match. The CDR3 loop is CASSPGQFSYNEQFF. CDR3 coding DNA: TGTGCCAGCAGCCCGGGACAGTTCTCCTACAATGAGCAGTTCTTC.

This clone was observed a single time. The J gene is TRBJ1-3, the V gene TRBV11-2, with D unclear. The V gene's germline CDR1 is SGHAT and CDR2 FQNNGV. The ends were cut back, 1 base at V and 4 bases at J, with 5 bases in the middle. This CDR3 is 13 amino acids long. The CDR3 bases are TGTGCCAGCAGCTTAGGCCAGGGAAACACCATATATTTT. Protein product: CASSLGQGNTIYF.

V gene TRBV28 combines with J gene TRBJ2-7; perhaps D is TRBD1 or TRBD2 (6 bases each). Germline loops: CDR1 MDHEN, CDR2 SYDVKM. The V gene lost 5 bases and the J gene lost 2 bases, with 16 bases spanning the gap. CDR3 length: 15 residues. CDR3 in DNA: TGTGCCAGCAGTCCCAATGGGGGGCCAACCTACGAGCAGTACTTC. Encoded protein: CASSPNGGPTYEQYF.

Points on this clone: A junction boundary mismatches the germline segment, possibly from a read error. Within the sample, other DNA sequences also encode this same CDR3. The V call is TRBV5-1, the J call TRBJ2-7; D might be TRBD2 (6 bases). Germline CDR1 and CDR2: SGHRS and YFSETQ. This CDR3 is 15 amino acids long. The CDR3 DNA follows: TGCGCCAGCAGCTTGGCGGGCGGGGCCAACTACGAACAGTACTTC. It yields the protein CASSLAGGANYEQYF.

The chain couples TRBV28 to TRBJ1-5, with a possible D match to TRBD1 (6 bases). V shed 6 bases and J shed 4 bases, with 10 bases lying between them. Germline loops: CDR1 MDHEN, CDR2 SYDVKM. The CDR3 is made up of 13 amino acids. CDR3 amino acids: CASREQGNQPQHF. The CDR3 DNA reads as TGTGCCAGCAGGGAGCAGGGGAATCAGCCCCAGCATTTT.

The J gene is TRBJ2-5, the V gene TRBV6-6, with D perhaps TRBD1 or TRBD2 (5 bases each). Germline CDR1 is MNHNY and CDR2 is SVGAGI (reference sequence). CDR3 length: 14 amino acids. V lost 6 bases and J lost 5, with 16 bases in between. The CDR3 reads CASRVRGFVETQYF. CDR3 DNA sequence: TGTGCCAGCAGAGTGAGGGGATTTGTGGAGACCCAGTACTTC.

This chain links TRBV18 with TRBJ1-5; TRBD1 agrees at 9 bases. Per the germline V gene, CDR1 is KGHSH and CDR2 is LQKENI. The V gene end was trimmed by 3 bases and the J gene end by 6 bases; junction bases not matched to a gene: 6. This CDR3 contains 15 residues. In DNA form, the CDR3 reads TGTGCCAGCTCACCCGGACAGGGACAGGGTCAGCCCCAGCATTTT. As protein: CASSPGQGQGQPQHF.

This rearrangement joins TRBV5-6 to TRBJ2-7; the D gene is possibly TRBD1 (5 bases). CDR3 size: 14 residues. Trimming left V 5 bases short and J 0 bases short, with 12 bases between. Germline V gene lookup returns CDR1 SGHDT and CDR2 YYEEEE. CDR3 amino acids: CASRQGLRSYEQYF. For the CDR3, the DNA is TGTGCCAGCAGGCAGGGATTACGCTCCTACGAGCAGTACTTC.

The J gene is TRBJ1-5, the V gene TRBV4-1; TRBD1 agrees at 10 bases. There are 16 residues in the CDR3. V trimming: 4 bases; J trimming: 4 bases; junction bases outside the gene matches: 7. CDR1 and CDR2 (germline): MGHRA, YSYEKL. Here the CDR3 reads CASSRGTGALNQPQHF. CDR3 nucleotide sequence: TGCGCCAGCAGCCGTGGGACAGGGGCCTTGAATCAGCCCCAGCATTTT.

The CDR3 here is CSVVVAGRTMDYTF. In DNA form, the CDR3 reads TGCAGCGTTGTTGTCGCAGGACGGACTATGGACTACACCTTC. V usage is TRBV29-1 and J usage is TRBJ1-2; no reliable D call. CDR3 length: 14 amino acids. Between the trimmed V and J ends, which lost 4 bases and 10 bases, there was a span of 22 bases. Germline V gives CDR1 SQVTM, CDR2 ANQGSEA.